Below, one TCR beta chain is given with its context. This record belongs to a study of CD8 T cells in Susac syndrome. The RNA, roughly 0.45 to 1 ug, was put through reverse transcription using random hexamers. TCRdb re-derived calls from the immunoSEQ multiplex PCR reads in MiXCR, one entry per CDR3 protein. The table has approximately 220,000 distinct CDR3 sequences, approximately 95% seen once. V was clipped by 1 base and J by 4 bases; unmatched bases: 12. Germline V gives CDR1 SEHNR, CDR2 FQNEAQ (reference sequence). This CDR3 has 17 amino acids. The source is a human donor with multiple sclerosis. V usage is TRBV7-9 and J usage is TRBJ1-1; 7 nucleotides agree with TRBD1. The sequenced sample consisted of CD4+ T cells from PBMCs. CDR3 DNA sequence: TGTGCCAGCAGCTTAGTCCCGACAGGGCCAAGGGCCACTGAAGCTTTCTTT. This codes for CASSLVPTGPRATEAFF.